The 29 T cell receptor beta chains below were found in one sample sequenced in a study of graft-versus-host responses after intestinal transplantation. No antigen has been assigned to these receptors. Here immunoSEQ multiplex PCR was the method, and the copy in TCRdb shows in-frame clones only, minus some. This sample yields around 90,000 clones, of which over 90% are seen a single time; about 0.2% belongs to the top ten. The starting material was unstimulated CD4+ T cells sorted from spleen or lymph node cells, obtained before transplant. The receptors come from a human donor who was the organ donor for an intestinal transplant.

The chain is built from TRBV25-1 and TRBJ2-7; D unclear. Germline-derived CDR1 and CDR2 are MGHDK and SYGVNS. V lost 2 bases and J lost 0, with 8 bases in between. The CDR3 is 14 amino acids. The CDR3 DNA reads as TGTGCCAGCAGTGAAAGGATAGCCTCCTACGAGCAGTACTTC. Translating it yields CASSERIASYEQYF.

This chain connects TRBV5-4 to TRBJ2-7, with TRBD1 matching over 7 bases. CDR3 length: 16 amino acids. Germline assignment: CDR1 SGHNT and CDR2 YYREEE (reference sequence). The ends lost 3 bases at V and 1 base at J; junction bases unmatched: 10. In DNA form, the CDR3 reads TGTGCCAGCAGCTCGGACGGGACAGCGCCATCCTACGAGCAGTACTTC. It specifies CASSSDGTAPSYEQYF.

CDR3 amino acids: CASSLLAPGTDTQYF. The DNA of the CDR3 is TGTGCCAGCAGCTTACTAGCCCCCGGCACAGATACGCAGTATTTT. The chain uses TRBV7-9 and TRBJ2-3; possible D gene TRBD2, 5 bases. CDR1 and CDR2 (germline): SEHNR, FQNEAQ (reference sequence). Between the trimmed V and J ends, which lost 2 bases and 1 base, there was a span of 10 bases. The CDR3 covers 15 residues. Full variable domain (missing parts from reference TRBV7-9 and TRBJ2-3): DTGVSQNPRHKITKRGQNVTFRCDPISEHNRLYWYRQTLGQGPEFLTYFQNEAQLEKSRLLSDRFSAERPKGSFSTLEIQRTEQGDSAMYLCASSLLAPGTDTQYFGPGTRLTVL.

V and J are TRBV2 and TRBJ2-7, with 8 nucleotides matching TRBD1. The ends lost 3 bases at V and 4 bases at J; junction bases unmatched: 5. CDR3 size: 14 residues. The germline gives CDR1 SNHLY, CDR2 FYNNEI. The CDR3 loop is CASSDWDRQYEQYF. In nucleotides, the CDR3 is TGTGCCAGCAGTGACTGGGACAGGCAGTACGAGCAGTACTTC.

This chain links TRBV19 with TRBJ1-5; no definite D call. There are 15 residues in the CDR3. Germline-derived CDR1 and CDR2 are LNHDA and SQIVND (reference sequence). V was cut by 3 bases and J by 3 bases, with 12 bases left in between. The DNA for the CDR3 is TGTGCCAGTAGTATGTGGTCCGGCTTCAATCAGCCCCAGCATTTT. It yields the protein CASSMWSGFNQPQHF.

The rearrangement links TRBV23-1 to TRBJ2-1, with D tentatively TRBD1 (7 bases). TRBV23-1 is recorded as an ORF, its role being uncertain. The CDR3 sequence is 15 residues long. Deletions cut 4 bases from V and 8 bases from J, with 18 bases between. CDR3 coding DNA: TGCGCCAGCAGTCGCCGCCAGGGGGGCCAAGATGAGCAGTTCTTC. Its translation is CASSRRQGGQDEQFF.

The rearrangement joins TRBV28 to TRBJ1-1, with TRBD1 matching 9 bases. This CDR3 region has 15 residues. V trimming: 5 bases; J trimming: 11 bases; junction bases outside the gene matches: 15. The germline V gene encodes CDR1 MDHEN and CDR2 SYDVKM. CDR3 loop: CASSLRTGAAARAFF. The CDR3, as DNA: TGTGCCAGCAGTCTGAGGACAGGGGCCGCCGCAAGGGCTTTCTTT.

The CDR3 DNA follows: TGCAGCGTTGGAAAAGGACTTGGCGAAAAACTGTTTTTT. It encodes CSVGKGLGEKLFF. J is TRBJ1-4 and V is TRBV29-1; no definite D call. Germline values: CDR1 SQVTM, CDR2 ANQGSEA. The CDR3 extends over 13 amino acids. The V and J ends lost 4 bases and 8 bases respectively, with 14 bases between them.

This chain uses TRBV5-1 with TRBJ1-3; D gene uncertain. With 0 bases removed from V and 0 bases from J, the gap between germline ends came to 10 bases. This CDR3 spans 16 amino acids. Germline V lookup: CDR1 SGHRS, CDR2 YFSETQ. CDR3: CASSLESRASGNTIYF. The DNA for the CDR3 is TGCGCCAGCAGCTTGGAGTCGCGAGCCTCTGGAAACACCATATATTTT.

The CDR3 sequence is CASRGVHTIYF. CDR3 coding DNA: TGTGCCAGCAGGGGGGTACACACCATATATTTT. V usage is TRBV28 and J usage is TRBJ1-3, with D maybe TRBD1 (5 bases). This CDR3 contains 11 residues. Looked up from germline, CDR1 is MDHEN and CDR2 is SYDVKM. V lost 6 bases, J lost 8 bases, and 8 bases lay in between.

CDR3 sequence: CASSQELSQPNYGYTF. The CDR3 nucleotides read TGCGCCAGCAGCCAAGAGTTGTCACAGCCAAACTATGGCTACACCTTC. The chain employs TRBV4-3 and TRBJ1-2; no clear D. CDR3 length: 16 residues. V was clipped by 0 bases and J by 2 bases, with 13 bases between them. Germline CDR1 reads LGHNA; CDR2 reads YSLEER.

The V gene is TRBV7-2, the J gene TRBJ1-1; 7 bases match TRBD1. Trimming took 5 bases from V and 1 from J; bases not matched to a gene: 4. The CDR3 is 14 residues long. Germline V CDR1 and CDR2: SGHTA, FQGNSA. The DNA for the CDR3 is TGTGCCAGCAGCCCCCGGACAGGGAACACTGAAGCTTTCTTT. This codes for CASSPRTGNTEAFF.

This CDR3 reads CASSESQGFHTEAFF. The CDR3 region has the DNA TGCGCCAGCAGTGAATCCCAGGGGTTCCACACTGAAGCTTTCTTT. J is TRBJ1-1 and V is TRBV10-2, with D perhaps TRBD1 (6 bases). The CDR3 spans 15 residues. Germline V gene data show CDR1 as WSHSY and CDR2 as SAAADI. Trimming stripped 3 bases from V and 3 bases from J, with 14 bases between.

The chain is built from TRBV4-1 and TRBJ2-1; D uncertain. Looked up from germline, CDR1 is MGHRA and CDR2 is YSYEKL. V lost 0 bases and J 10 bases, leaving 10 bases between the germline ends. This CDR3 is 13 amino acids long. CDR3 sequence (DNA): TGCGCCAGCAGCCAAGATGCGCTTCGCGAGCAGTTCTTC. Translation gives CASSQDALREQFF.

The chain is built from TRBV19 and TRBJ1-5, with D maybe TRBD1 (5 bases). V was trimmed by 5 bases and J by 2 bases, leaving 10 bases between them. Per the germline V gene, CDR1 is LNHDA and CDR2 is SQIVND (reference sequence). This CDR3 contains 14 residues. This CDR3 is CASSSGPGNQPQHF. The DNA for the CDR3 is TGTGCCAGTAGTTCGGGGCCCGGCAATCAGCCCCAGCATTTT.

The chain recombines TRBV18 with TRBJ1-2; D gene unclear. This CDR3 is built from 14 residues. V gave up 3 bases and J gave up 5 bases, with 13 bases separating them. Germline-derived CDR1 and CDR2 are KGHSH and LQKENI. CDR3 sequence reads: CASSPDGDRYGYTF. The CDR3 nucleotides read TGTGCCAGCTCACCGGACGGTGATCGGTATGGCTACACCTTC.

The chain employs TRBV10-2 and TRBJ2-5; 9 nucleotides agree with TRBD1. CDR1 and CDR2 from the germline V gene are WSHSY and SAAADI. V was pared by 3 bases and J by 2 bases, with 4 bases of the junction left unmatched. CDR3 size: 15 residues. The CDR3 region has the DNA TGCGCCAGCAGTGATTCCGGGACAGGGCAAGAGACCCAGTACTTC. It yields the protein CASSDSGTGQETQYF.

This chain links TRBV29-1 with TRBJ1-4; 9 bases line up with TRBD1. The CDR3 loop spans 14 amino acids. J lost 7 bases, V lost 7 bases, and 10 bases had no gene match. Germline assignment: CDR1 SQVTM and CDR2 ANQGSEA. The DNA for the CDR3 is TGCAGCGGCCTACAGGGGGCAGGTGGTGAAAAACTGTTTTTT. This encodes CSGLQGAGGEKLFF.

V and J are TRBV6-5 and TRBJ2-3, with D unresolved. Trimming removed 6 bases at V and 2 bases at J, with 6 bases between. Germline CDR1 reads MNHEY; CDR2 reads SVGAGI. This CDR3 comprises 12 residues. The CDR3 sequence: CASRENTDTQYF. The CDR3 DNA reads TGTGCCAGCAGGGAGAACACAGATACGCAGTATTTT.

The chain is built from TRBV5-1 and TRBJ2-3; D call uncertain. The CDR3 has 15 amino acids. Trimming stripped 0 bases from V and 1 base from J, with 9 bases between. The germline V gene has CDR1 SGHRS and CDR2 YFSETQ. In DNA form, the CDR3 reads TGCGCCAGCAGCTTGGGAGGCCGGGGCACAGATACGCAGTATTTT. Protein: CASSLGGRGTDTQYF.

The chain combines TRBV5-1 with TRBJ2-2; D is unclear. In germline, CDR1 is SGHRS, CDR2 YFSETQ. The CDR3 loop spans 14 amino acids. Trimming took 0 bases from V and 4 from J, leaving 7 bases between them. As DNA, the CDR3 is TGCGCCAGCAGCTTGGACCAGCCCACCGGGGAGCTGTTTTTT. Protein product: CASSLDQPTGELFF.

The chain is built from TRBV7-2 and TRBJ1-1; a weak D match, TRBD1 (5 bases). There are 13 residues in the CDR3. V lost 10 bases to trimming and J lost 6 bases, with 18 bases between them. The germline V gene encodes CDR1 SGHTA and CDR2 FQGNSA. The chain's CDR3 is CATMRQGKAEAFF. The CDR3 DNA reads as TGTGCCACCATGAGGCAGGGTAAAGCTGAAGCTTTCTTT. The full variable domain, in which reference TRBV7-2 and TRBJ1-1 provide the parts outside the CDR3, is GAGVSQSPSNKVTEKGKDVELRCDPISGHTALYWYRQSLGQGLEFLIYFQGNSAPDKSGLPSDRFSAERTGGSVSTLTIQRTQQEDSAVYLCATMRQGKAEAFFGQGTRLTVV.

The chain links TRBV5-1 to TRBJ2-1, with TRBD2 matching over 13 bases. Germline assignment: CDR1 SGHRS and CDR2 YFSETQ. The CDR3 has 14 amino acids. V was clipped by 2 bases and J by 9 bases; unmatched bases: 2. This chain's CDR3 is CASSLGLAGAEQFF. Written as DNA, the CDR3 is TGCGCCAGCAGCTTAGGACTAGCGGGGGCTGAGCAGTTCTTC.

V and J are TRBV6-1 and TRBJ2-2; tentatively, D is TRBD2 (5 bases). Trimming removed 2 bases at V and 4 bases at J, with 17 bases between. The CDR3 covers 17 residues. The V gene's germline CDR1 is MNHNS and CDR2 SASEGT. The CDR3 DNA follows: TGTGCCAGCAGTGAATTGGAGGCGCGACTACCCACCGGGGAGCTGTTTTTT. This translates into CASSELEARLPTGELFF.

The V and J genes are TRBV19 and TRBJ2-1, with TRBD1 matching over 7 bases. The germline V gene encodes CDR1 LNHDA and CDR2 SQIVND (reference sequence). V lost 5 bases, J lost 10 bases, and 11 bases stayed unmatched. This CDR3 has 14 residues. The CDR3 sequence is CASSGQLDREEQFF. The CDR3 DNA reads TGTGCCAGTAGTGGACAGCTCGACAGGGAAGAGCAGTTCTTC.

The chain combines TRBV9 with TRBJ2-7; 7 nucleotides line up with TRBD1. The CDR3 loop spans 17 amino acids. Per germline, CDR1 SGDLS and CDR2 YYNGEE. Unmatched junction bases numbered 15, after V lost 2 bases and J lost 4 bases. The CDR3 nucleotides are TGTGCCAGCAGCGTCGGGCAGGAATACAGGGGATTTTACGAGCAGTACTTC. Translating it yields CASSVGQEYRGFYEQYF.

V gene TRBV11-3 combines with J gene TRBJ2-6; possible D gene TRBD2, 5 bases. CDR3 size: 15 residues. The V end lost 3 bases, the J end lost 4 bases, and 10 bases lay between the germline ends. The V gene's germline CDR1 is SGHNT and CDR2 YENEEA. The CDR3 DNA is TGTGCCAGCAGCTTGGCTAGAGGGGGGGCCAACGTCCTGACTTTC. Translating gives CASSLARGGANVLTF.

The V gene is TRBV27, the J gene TRBJ1-1; 7 bases agree with TRBD1. V gave up 5 bases and J gave up 3 bases; unmatched junction bases: 6. CDR1 is MNHEY and CDR2 is SMNVEV in the germline V gene (reference sequence). CDR3 length: 14 amino acids. CDR3 sequence (DNA): TGTGCCAGCAGTAACCCCGGGACAGACACTGAAGCTTTCTTT. This sequence encodes CASSNPGTDTEAFF.

This rearrangement joins TRBV4-2 to TRBJ1-1, with D possibly being TRBD1 (5 bases). The CDR3 sequence is 15 residues long. In germline, CDR1 is LGHNA, CDR2 YNFKEQ. Trimming took off 7 bases at V and 3 bases at J, with 18 bases between the two ends. This CDR3 reads CASTQRTGGDTEAFF. The CDR3 DNA is TGTGCCAGCACCCAGCGGACGGGGGGTGACACTGAAGCTTTCTTT.